The clone carrying this T cell receptor (beta chain) was seen at least ten times. Its antigen is still unknown. These data originate in a study of CD8 T cells in ankylosing spondylitis. Points from the study as a whole: Previous work reported some of these motif variants in the synovial fluid and blood of reactive arthritis. Disease-linked clones reportedly concentrated significantly in matched ankylosing spondylitis synovial fluid.

Each TCR beta library was made by quantitative 5'-RACE that incorporated molecular barcodes. TCRdb processed the 5' RACE reads anew with MiXCR; each CDR3 protein has one entry. The table lists roughly 100,000 distinct CDR3 sequences, roughly 8.3% of them singletons. The length of the CDR3 is 14 residues. Per the germline V gene, CDR1 is DFQATT and CDR2 is SNEGSKA (reference sequence). The trim removed 2 bases at V and 1 base at J, leaving 3 bases unmatched. The receptor was derived from a male donor with ankylosing spondylitis or in good health (not recorded which). This chain links TRBV20-1 with TRBJ2-3; 7 bases align to TRBD2. The specimen was blood, either unsorted or a sorted T cell fraction (not recorded which). The CDR3 coding sequence is TGCAGTGCTAGACTGGGGGGGGGCACAGATACGCAGTATTTT. Its translation is CSARLGGGTDTQYF.